The next 19 T cell receptor beta chains were all read from a single sample in a study of lymphopenia after photon versus proton radiotherapy. Sequencing was performed with immunoSEQ multiplex PCR; in TCRdb, only in-frame clones are kept and a portion is missing. The sample consists of around 53,000 clones, around 83% of them appearing once. This specimen was peripheral blood, taken from a patient treated with photon-based radiotherapy. Source of these receptors: a man aged 50 to 59 with gastric cancer.

The chain couples TRBV6-1 to TRBJ2-7; D possibly corresponds to TRBD1 (5 bases). Germline V gene lookup returns CDR1 MNHNS and CDR2 SASEGT. This CDR3 is 14 amino acids long. Trimming shortened V by 4 bases and J by 3 bases, and 13 bases separated the two germline ends. The CDR3 nucleotides are TGTGCCAGCAGTGGGATGACAGCCGTCTACGAGCAGTACTTC. This sequence encodes CASSGMTAVYEQYF.

J is TRBJ2-7 and V is TRBV2; D possibly corresponds to TRBD1 (6 bases). V lost 5 bases and J lost 2, with 13 bases in between. The CDR3 has 14 amino acids. CDR1 SNHLY and CDR2 FYNNEI come from the germline V gene. This CDR3 reads CASSWEQGPYEQYF. In DNA form, the CDR3 reads TGTGCCAGCAGTTGGGAACAGGGCCCCTACGAGCAGTACTTC.

J is TRBJ2-3 and V is TRBV4-1, with 10 nucleotides matching TRBD2. With V trimmed by 1 base and J by 2 bases, 6 bases remained unmatched. The CDR3 has 17 amino acids. CDR1 and CDR2 from the germline V gene are MGHRA and YSYEKL. CDR3 DNA sequence: TGCGCCAGCAGCCAAGGGACTAGCGGAATCATCACAGATACGCAGTATTTT. This gives the protein CASSQGTSGIITDTQYF.

This clone occurred once. The rearrangement links TRBV7-3 to TRBJ2-1; possible D gene TRBD1, 6 bases. The V gene lost 3 bases and the J gene lost 7 bases, with 10 bases spanning the gap. CDR3 length equals 13 residues. CDR1 is SGHTA, CDR2 FQGTGA, per germline. The CDR3 DNA reads TGTGCCAGCAGCTTCTCACAGGGAAATGAGCAGTTCTTC. This encodes CASSFSQGNEQFF.

This chain links TRBV5-5 with TRBJ1-2, with D unclear. There are 14 residues in the CDR3. Germline CDR1 is SGHKS and CDR2 is YYEKEE (reference sequence). The V gene lost 0 bases and the J gene lost 2 bases, with 8 bases spanning the gap. CDR3 region: CASSLAVGNYGYTF. The CDR3 DNA sequence: TGTGCCAGCAGCTTGGCGGTAGGGAACTATGGCTACACCTTC.

Here the CDR3 DNA reads TGTGCCAGCAGCTTAGTGGGCAATGAGCAGTTCTTC. It specifies CASSLVGNEQFF. The chain uses TRBV11-2 and TRBJ2-1, with D unclear. V was trimmed by 1 base and J by 6 bases, leaving 4 bases between them. CDR1 and CDR2 (germline): SGHAT, FQNNGV. This CDR3 has 12 amino acids.

The genes are TRBV5-8 and TRBJ1-5; D is possibly TRBD1 (5 bases). Trimming cost V 2 bases and J 2 bases, with 17 bases left between them. Germline assignment: CDR1 SGHTS and CDR2 YDEGEE. The CDR3 sequence is 17 residues long. The CDR3 here is CASSLSLGVAGNQPQHF. As DNA, the CDR3 is TGTGCCAGCAGCTTAAGTTTAGGGGTAGCGGGCAATCAGCCCCAGCATTTT.

This sequence joins TRBV7-3 and TRBJ2-1; D uncertain. CDR3 length equals 12 residues. The V end lost 2 bases, the J end lost 5 bases, and 4 bases lay between the germline ends. From germline, CDR1 is SGHTA and CDR2 FQGTGA. CDR3 loop: CASSLANNEQFF. The DNA of the CDR3 is TGTGCCAGCAGCTTAGCGAACAATGAGCAGTTCTTC.

This chain joins TRBV4-1 and TRBJ2-3; 8 bases map to TRBD1. There are 15 residues in the CDR3. Trimming cost V 4 bases and J 0 bases; bases outside gene matches: 3. The germline V gene has CDR1 MGHRA and CDR2 YSYEKL. CDR3 sequence reads: CASSRTGSSTDTQYF. CDR3 DNA sequence: TGCGCCAGCAGCCGGACAGGGTCTAGCACAGATACGCAGTATTTT.

The rearrangement joins TRBV6-5 to TRBJ2-7; 9 positions match TRBD1. Germline CDR1 is MNHEY and CDR2 is SVGAGI. V was clipped by 6 bases and J by 7 bases; unmatched bases: 10. This CDR3 comprises 14 residues. For the CDR3, the DNA is TGTGCCAGCAGGGGGACAGGGCCTCGAGGGGAGCAGTACTTC. Translation: CASRGTGPRGEQYF.

For this clone: At one boundary the junction diverges from the germline segment, which might be a read error. The V and J genes are TRBV6-1 and TRBJ2-7; 12 bases fit TRBD1. This CDR3 is built from 14 residues. Germline V gene lookup returns CDR1 MNHNS and CDR2 SASEGT. Here the CDR3 DNA reads TGTGCCAGCAGTGAAGCGGGACAGGGGGCCCAAGGGCACTTC. Protein: CASSEAGQGAQGHF.

The V and J genes are TRBV7-6 and TRBJ2-1, with 7 positions matching TRBD1. This CDR3 spans 17 amino acids. Germline CDR1 reads SGHVS; CDR2 reads FNYEAQ. The junction had 15 bases not matched to a gene; V was cut back by 3 bases and J by 7 bases. In DNA, the CDR3 is TGTGCCAGCAGCTTTAGGAGCGACAGGGAAGAATCAAATGAGCAGTTCTTC. It codes for CASSFRSDREESNEQFF.

V and J are TRBV30 and TRBJ2-7; 7 bases line up with TRBD1. CDR1 GTSNPN and CDR2 SVGIG come from the germline V gene (reference sequence). There are 12 residues in the CDR3. The V segment lost 5 bases and the J segment 3 bases; nucleotides outside the gene matches: 4. The CDR3 loop reads CAWGQASYEQYF. CDR3 in DNA: TGTGCCTGGGGACAGGCGAGCTACGAGCAGTACTTC.

The genes are TRBV5-4 and TRBJ1-2, with D unresolved. The CDR3 runs 14 residues. Germline V gene sequence: CDR1 SGHNT, CDR2 YYREEE (reference sequence). Deletions cut 1 base from V and 4 bases from J, with 11 bases between. The CDR3 DNA reads TGTGCCAGCAGCTTGACTGCGGGATCCTATGGCTACACCTTC. Translation gives CASSLTAGSYGYTF.

In DNA form, the CDR3 reads TGTGCCAGTAGTCCAGGGACAGGAGCTGTCACAGATACGCAGTATTTT. Amino acid sequence: CASSPGTGAVTDTQYF. V and J are TRBV19 and TRBJ2-3, with 8 bases aligning to TRBD1. The CDR3 sequence is 16 residues long. CDR1 is LNHDA, CDR2 SQIVND, per germline (reference sequence). V dropped 5 bases and J dropped 2; count of bases not matched to a gene: 9.

Note on this clone: Other DNA sequences in this sample translate to the same CDR3. The rearrangement joins TRBV5-1 to TRBJ1-4; possible D gene TRBD1, 6 bases. Trimming stripped 0 bases from V and 5 bases from J, with 14 bases between. The CDR3 extends over 16 amino acids. Germline V gene data show CDR1 as SGHRS and CDR2 as YFSETQ. CDR3 in amino acids: CASSLDLGRGNEKLFF. CDR3 DNA sequence: TGCGCCAGCAGCTTGGATCTCGGCAGGGGCAATGAAAAACTGTTTTTT. Full variable domain (remainder filled in from reference TRBV5-1 and TRBJ1-4): KAGVTQTPRYLIKTRGQQVTLSCSPISGHRSVSWYQQTPGQGLQFLFEYFSETQRNKGNFPGRFSGRQFSNSRSEMNVSTLELGDSALYLCASSLDLGRGNEKLFFGSGTQLSVL.

This chain joins TRBV18 and TRBJ2-3; 8 bases align to TRBD1. Germline lookup yields CDR1 KGHSH and CDR2 LQKENI. This CDR3 region has 15 residues. J was trimmed by 1 base and V by 0 bases; bases with no gene match: 0. CDR3 DNA: TGTGCCAGCTCACCACCGGGACAGGGCACAGATACGCAGTATTTT. Its translation: CASSPPGQGTDTQYF. The variable domain in full, completed from reference TRBV18 and TRBJ2-3, reads NAGVMQNPRHLVRRRGQEARLRCSPMKGHSHVYWYRQLPEEGLKFMVYLQKENIIDESGMPKERFSAEFPKEGPSILRIQQVVRGDSAAYFCASSPPGQGTDTQYFGPGTRLTVL.

This clone has only a few counts. The chain carries TRBV11-2 and TRBJ1-5; 7 bases align to TRBD1. Losses at the gene ends were 6 bases for V and 4 bases for J; bases not matched to a gene: 9. The CDR3 sequence is 15 residues long. Germline V gives CDR1 SGHAT, CDR2 FQNNGV. The CDR3 loop is CASSYTTGANQPQHF. In DNA form, the CDR3 reads TGTGCCAGCAGTTACACCACAGGGGCTAATCAGCCCCAGCATTTT.

The chain employs TRBV18 and TRBJ2-3; D gene uncertain. The germline V gene has CDR1 KGHSH and CDR2 LQKENI. The length of the CDR3 is 14 residues. V shed 5 bases and J shed 6 bases, with 15 bases lying between them. The CDR3 spells CASSTKGYFDTQYF. The CDR3 DNA sequence: TGTGCCAGCTCAACAAAGGGATACTTTGATACGCAGTATTTT.